What follows are 25 T cell receptor beta chains derived from one specimen sequenced in a study of cytomegalovirus exposure and HLA in healthy donors. The PCR made use of 60 Vbeta and 13 Jbeta primers. Generated by immunoSEQ multiplex PCR, the TCRdb table keeps only in-frame clones and is missing some. This repertoire shows 200,000 to 250,000 clones, roughly 84% found once; its top ten account for 1.7%. The sequenced sample consisted of PBMCs. The receptors shown here come from a man aged 45 to 65 in good health and CMV-seronegative.

The V and J genes are TRBV19 and TRBJ2-7, with 8 positions matching TRBD2. The germline V gene encodes CDR1 LNHDA and CDR2 SQIVND (reference sequence). CDR3 length: 14 residues. The trim removed 8 bases at V and 4 bases at J, leaving 10 bases unmatched. The DNA for the CDR3 is TGTGCCAGTTCATCCGCGGGAGGAACATACGAGCAGTACTTC. It is translated as CASSSAGGTYEQYF.

The table lists this clone with a few counts. The chain links TRBV11-2 to TRBJ1-1; D is ambiguous. Germline-derived CDR1 and CDR2 are SGHAT and FQNNGV. The CDR3 spans 11 residues. V was cut by 1 base and J by 10 bases, with 7 bases left in between. CDR3 in amino acids: CASSLGSIAFF. CDR3 nucleotide sequence: TGTGCCAGCAGCTTAGGGAGCATAGCTTTCTTT.

The rearrangement uses TRBV2 and TRBJ2-7; D gene uncertain. Germline-derived CDR1 and CDR2 are SNHLY and FYNNEI. The V end was cut by 4 bases, the J end by 7 bases, with 14 bases between. This CDR3 region has 13 residues. The CDR3 DNA follows: TGTGCCAGCAGTGGGGCAGCCAACTTAGAGCAGTACTTC. Translation gives CASSGAANLEQYF.

The chain is built from TRBV28 and TRBJ2-1, with TRBD2 matching over 14 bases. The CDR3 contains 15 residues. CDR1 MDHEN and CDR2 SYDVKM come from the germline V gene. The V and J ends lost 6 bases and 7 bases, in that order; junction bases with no gene match: 5. The CDR3 nucleotides are TGTGCCAGCAGCCCGGGACTAGCGGGAGTTAATGAGCAGTTCTTC. Translating it yields CASSPGLAGVNEQFF.

The chain carries TRBV6-5 and TRBJ2-5, with 9 bases identical to TRBD2. The junction had 8 bases not matched to a gene; V was cut back by 2 bases and J by 4 bases. Germline CDR1 and CDR2: MNHEY and SVGAGI. The CDR3 loop spans 16 amino acids. The CDR3 sequence is CASSYHSGSGGETQYF. As DNA, the CDR3 is TGTGCCAGCAGTTACCATAGCGGGAGTGGCGGAGAGACCCAGTACTTC.

The gene calls are TRBV27 and TRBJ2-3, with 13 bases aligning to TRBD2. Germline lookup yields CDR1 MNHEY and CDR2 SMNVEV (reference sequence). The CDR3 is made up of 18 amino acids. V lost 5 bases and J lost 2; bases outside the gene matches: 10. The CDR3 DNA sequence: TGTGCCAGCAGTACCAGACTAGCGGGAGGATACATCACAGATACGCAGTATTTT. This codes for CASSTRLAGGYITDTQYF.

The chain has TRBV29-1 and TRBJ2-3; 13 bases agree with TRBD2. There are 20 residues in the CDR3. Germline CDR1 is SQVTM and CDR2 is ANQGSEA. The junction had 20 bases not matched to a gene; V was cut back by 4 bases and J by 4 bases. CDR3 sequence: CSVAHLGLAGFSRGADTQYF. The DNA for the CDR3 is TGCAGCGTTGCCCACTTGGGACTAGCGGGATTCTCCAGAGGTGCAGATACGCAGTATTTT.

The chain uses TRBV5-1 and TRBJ1-1; D possibly corresponds to TRBD1 (5 bases). This CDR3 is 14 amino acids long. V was shortened by 7 bases and J by 5 bases, with 18 bases between the two germline ends. From germline, CDR1 is SGHRS and CDR2 YFSETQ. In DNA, the CDR3 is TGCGCCAGCTCCCGGGAGGGGTCGACAACTGAAGCTTTCTTT. It encodes CASSREGSTTEAFF.

V usage is TRBV11-3 and J usage is TRBJ2-1, with 8 bases aligning to TRBD1. Germline V gene sequence: CDR1 SGHNT, CDR2 YENEEA. V shed 2 bases, J shed 6 bases, and the junction held 3 bases outside the gene matches. CDR3 length: 14 amino acids. The CDR3 spells CASSLQGASNEQFF. CDR3 nucleotides: TGTGCCAGCAGCTTACAGGGGGCGAGCAATGAGCAGTTCTTC.

The V call is TRBV28, the J call TRBJ2-1, with TRBD2 identical over 7 bases. The J segment lost 7 bases and the V segment lost 1 base, leaving 10 bases of the junction unmatched. Germline CDR1 is MDHEN and CDR2 is SYDVKM. The CDR3 spans 16 residues. The CDR3 nucleotides read TGTGCCAGCAGTTTATTGGCTAGCGGAGGAGGAAATGAGCAGTTCTTC. It is translated as CASSLLASGGGNEQFF.

The V and J genes are TRBV21-1 and TRBJ2-7; whether TRBD2, the table's D call, matches the DNA was not checked. TRBV21-1 is a documented pseudogene. This CDR3 spans 15 amino acids. The CDR3: CASSKGLAGPYEQYF. The CDR3 nucleotides read TGTGCCAGCAGCAAAGGACTAGCGGGCCCCTACGAGCAGTACTTC.

The chain recombines TRBV7-2 with TRBJ2-7; 11 bases align to TRBD2. Germline trimming cut 5 bases from V and 6 bases from J; bases unmatched to any gene: 6. The CDR3 has 14 amino acids. The germline V gene encodes CDR1 SGHTA and CDR2 FQGNSA. DNA of the CDR3: TGTGCCAGCAGCATTAGCGGGAGGGCCCGCGAGCAGTACTTC. It specifies CASSISGRAREQYF.

Only a few counts were recorded for this clone. The chain joins TRBV6-4 to TRBJ2-3; TRBD2 matches at 13 bases. CDR3 length equals 19 residues. CDR1 is MRHNA, CDR2 SNTAGT, per germline. Unmatched junction bases numbered 14, after V lost 6 bases and J lost 2 bases. As DNA, the CDR3 is TGTGCCAGCAGCCAATTGGGACTAGCGGGAAGACCGATCACAGATACGCAGTATTTT. It codes for CASSQLGLAGRPITDTQYF.

The V gene is TRBV7-9, the J gene TRBJ2-5; TRBD2 matches 10 bases. After removal of 1 base from V and 5 bases from J, the junction contained 4 bases not matched to a gene. The CDR3 is 15 residues long. Germline CDR1 reads SEHNR; CDR2 reads FQNEAQ (reference sequence). The CDR3 spells CASSLVTSGLETQYF. The DNA for the CDR3 is TGTGCCAGCAGCTTAGTGACTAGCGGGCTCGAGACCCAGTACTTC.

The rearrangement links TRBV19 to TRBJ2-7; tentatively, D is TRBD2 (5 bases). This CDR3 contains 14 residues. V was clipped by 5 bases and J by 3 bases, with 14 bases between them. The germline CDR1 and CDR2 sequences are LNHDA and SQIVND (reference sequence). CDR3 sequence: CASSSSGEYYEQYF. CDR3 bases: TGTGCCAGTAGTTCCTCCGGGGAGTACTACGAGCAGTACTTC.

This clone was observed a few times. The rearrangement uses TRBV27 and TRBJ1-1; 9 bases are a match to TRBD1. Germline values: CDR1 MNHEY, CDR2 SMNVEV (reference sequence). The CDR3 has 13 residues. V trimming: 5 bases; J trimming: 3 bases; junction bases outside the gene matches: 1. The DNA of the CDR3 is TGTGCCAGCAGTAACAGGGGGCACACTGAAGCTTTCTTT. It specifies CASSNRGHTEAFF.

This chain connects TRBV28 to TRBJ2-3; TRBD1 might be the D (6 bases). Deletions cut 6 bases from V and 7 bases from J, with 11 bases between. CDR1 and CDR2 (germline): MDHEN, SYDVKM. This CDR3 comprises 12 residues. DNA for the CDR3: TGTGCCAGCAGCCCGGGACATTATACGCAGTATTTT. It encodes CASSPGHYTQYF. The entire variable domain, with the rest obtained from reference TRBV28 and TRBJ2-3, is as follows: DVKVTQSSRYLVKRTGEKVFLECVQDMDHENMFWYRQDPGLGLRLIYFSYDVKMKEKGDIPEGYSVSREKKERFSLILESASTNQTSMYLCASSPGHYTQYFGPGTRLTVL.

The CDR3 sequence: CASRTSGADEQFF. The CDR3 DNA is TGTGCCAGCAGGACTTCAGGGGCGGATGAGCAGTTCTTC. The rearrangement joins TRBV27 to TRBJ2-1; perhaps TRBD1 as D (6 bases). The V gene's germline CDR1 is MNHEY and CDR2 SMNVEV (reference sequence). V lost 6 bases to trimming and J lost 8 bases, with 14 bases between them. The CDR3 has 13 amino acids.

The chain uses TRBV5-1 and TRBJ1-1; maybe TRBD1 (5 bases). V gave up 3 bases and J gave up 4 bases, with 10 bases separating them. CDR3 length equals 13 residues. Germline V gene sequence: CDR1 SGHRS, CDR2 YFSETQ. CDR3 nucleotide sequence: TGCGCCAGCAGCTGGGGGGGTAGCACTGAAGCTTTCTTT. This translates into CASSWGGSTEAFF.

The chain links TRBV5-1 to TRBJ2-7; 8 bases map to TRBD2. Germline loops: CDR1 SGHRS, CDR2 YFSETQ. The CDR3 has 14 residues. The ends lost 4 bases at V and 2 bases at J; junction bases unmatched: 5. The CDR3 region is CASSREGGPYEQYF. CDR3 nucleotide sequence: TGCGCCAGCAGCCGGGAGGGGGGTCCCTACGAGCAGTACTTC.

The chain recombines TRBV27 with TRBJ2-1; the D gene is possibly TRBD1 (5 bases). Germline V gene data show CDR1 as MNHEY and CDR2 as SMNVEV (reference sequence). The V and J ends lost 6 bases and 8 bases respectively, with 8 bases between them. The CDR3 runs 11 residues. The CDR3 loop reads CASRLRDEQFF. CDR3 nucleotides: TGTGCCAGCAGGCTCAGGGATGAGCAGTTCTTC.

In this sample, this clone turned up a few times. The chain recombines TRBV6-6 with TRBJ1-5, with a tentative D call TRBD1 (5 bases). The V end was cut by 2 bases, the J end by 6 bases, with 8 bases between. Germline V gene sequence: CDR1 MNHNY, CDR2 SVGAGI (reference sequence). The length of the CDR3 is 13 residues. The CDR3 region is CASSYDRSQPQHF. The CDR3 nucleotides are TGTGCCAGCAGTTACGACAGAAGTCAGCCCCAGCATTTT.

J is TRBJ2-5 and V is TRBV11-2, with D perhaps TRBD1 (5 bases). Germline CDR1 is SGHAT and CDR2 is FQNNGV. V was pared by 0 bases and J by 1 base, with 15 bases between. The length of the CDR3 is 17 residues. CDR3 loop: CASSLDLSGHLQETQYF. CDR3 in DNA: TGTGCCAGCAGCTTAGATCTATCAGGACATCTCCAAGAGACCCAGTACTTC.

This clone was picked up a small number of times. The rearrangement joins TRBV28 to TRBJ2-3, with 11 bases identical to TRBD2. The CDR3 runs to 18 residues. V shed 5 bases and J 0 bases; nucleotides not matched to a gene: 10. The germline V gene has CDR1 MDHEN and CDR2 SYDVKM. The CDR3 region is CASSPMGLAATSTDTQYF. CDR3 bases: TGTGCCAGCAGTCCGATGGGACTAGCGGCGACTAGCACAGATACGCAGTATTTT.

The gene calls are TRBV19 and TRBJ2-7, with 8 nucleotides matching TRBD1. The germline gives CDR1 LNHDA, CDR2 SQIVND (reference sequence). This CDR3 spans 14 amino acids. The trim removed 6 bases at V and 4 bases at J, leaving 8 bases unmatched. CDR3 residues: CASSPGTGEYEQYF. The CDR3 DNA is TGTGCCAGTAGCCCCGGGACAGGTGAATACGAGCAGTACTTC.